A single sample is the source of the 26 T cell receptor beta chains below, sequenced in a study of shared clonotypes between healthy human individuals. Here immunoSEQ multiplex PCR was the method, and the copy in TCRdb shows in-frame clones only, minus some. The sample shows roughly 2.4 million clones, more than 90% of them seen only once. Sequenced material: naive CD4+ T cells sorted from blood. Subset: CD45RA+ positively selected. Every receptor here comes from a man aged 18 to 29 in good health.

On this clone itself: At the DNA level, this CDR3 is encoded by other sequences in the same sample as well. The chain combines TRBV2 with TRBJ1-1, with a weak D call TRBD1 (6 bases). V was clipped by 7 bases and J by 0 bases, with 9 bases between them. The CDR3 sequence is 13 residues long. The germline V gene has CDR1 SNHLY and CDR2 FYNNEI. The CDR3 region is CASNTGMNTEAFF. CDR3 DNA: TGTGCCAGCAACACAGGGATGAACACTGAAGCTTTCTTT.

V gene TRBV12-5 combines with J gene TRBJ1-4; 7 nucleotides align to TRBD1. This CDR3 comprises 16 residues. Germline CDR1 is LGHNT and CDR2 is FRNRAP. The trim removed 1 base at V and 3 bases at J, leaving 5 bases unmatched. This CDR3 is CASGLGQGVANEKLFF. DNA of the CDR3: TGTGCTAGTGGTTTGGGACAGGGCGTGGCTAATGAAAAACTGTTTTTT.

The J gene is TRBJ1-3, the V gene TRBV13; no firm D call. The CDR3 consists of 15 residues. Trimming pared 8 bases from V and 6 bases from J, leaving 20 bases between. CDR1 is PRHDT and CDR2 is FYEKMQ in the germline V gene (reference sequence). The CDR3: CASCRIGSPLNTIYF. Here the CDR3 DNA reads TGTGCCAGCTGCCGGATAGGATCCCCACTAAACACCATATATTTT.

V usage is TRBV5-1 and J usage is TRBJ2-5, with TRBD1 matching over 10 bases. Trimming at V came to 0 bases and at J to 5 bases, leaving 4 bases not matched to a gene. The CDR3 covers 15 residues. Germline V lookup: CDR1 SGHRS, CDR2 YFSETQ. CDR3 nucleotide sequence: TGCGCCAGCAGCTTGGCGACAGGGGGCTTGGAGACCCAGTACTTC. Protein sequence: CASSLATGGLETQYF.

The rearrangement uses TRBV19 and TRBJ1-2; 7 bases line up with TRBD1. Trimming removed 6 bases from V and 4 bases from J; junction bases left unmatched: 8. This CDR3 comprises 14 residues. Germline lookup yields CDR1 LNHDA and CDR2 SQIVND (reference sequence). CDR3 sequence (DNA): TGTGCCAGTAGGCGACAGACAGGGACCTATGGCTACACCTTC. Its translation: CASRRQTGTYGYTF.

V gene TRBV7-2 combines with J gene TRBJ2-5; the D gene is possibly TRBD2 (5 bases). Trimming took off 4 bases at V and 5 bases at J, with 11 bases between the two ends. The CDR3 contains 13 residues. Per germline, CDR1 SGHTA and CDR2 FQGNSA. The CDR3 here is CASSSAWRETQYF. The DNA for the CDR3 is TGTGCCAGCAGCTCGGCGTGGAGGGAGACCCAGTACTTC.

The sample holds a few counts of this clone. The chain carries TRBV18 and TRBJ2-2; D gene unclear. Germline CDR1 reads KGHSH; CDR2 reads LQKENI. The CDR3 extends over 12 amino acids. V lost 4 bases, J lost 1 base, and 1 base lay in between. The CDR3 bases are TGTGCCAGCTCACGGAACACCGGGGAGCTGTTTTTT. Residues: CASSRNTGELFF.

As for this clone: The sample carries other DNA sequences with the same CDR3. The CDR3 here is CASSSGQGYGYTF. CDR3 nucleotide sequence: TGTGCCAGCAGTTCGGGACAGGGCTATGGCTACACCTTC. V gene TRBV6-5 combines with J gene TRBJ1-2; 9 bases align to TRBD1. V lost 4 bases to trimming and J lost 4 bases; unmatched junction nucleotides: 1. Per germline, CDR1 MNHEY and CDR2 SVGAGI. The CDR3 loop spans 13 amino acids.

A single count supports this clone. The chain is built from TRBV7-9 and TRBJ2-2; no definite D call. The CDR3 consists of 14 residues. Germline CDR1 reads SEHNR; CDR2 reads FQNEAQ (reference sequence). V was trimmed by 1 base and J by 3 bases, leaving 6 bases between them. The CDR3 nucleotides read TGTGCCAGCAGCTTAGTTACCTACACCGGGGAGCTGTTTTTT. Translating gives CASSLVTYTGELFF.

The gene calls are TRBV29-1 and TRBJ2-5, with D possibly matching TRBD2 (7 bases). Germline values: CDR1 SQVTM, CDR2 ANQGSEA. V was clipped by 7 bases and J by 2 bases, with 26 bases between them. The CDR3 length is 17 residues. This CDR3 reads CSAARGGLLSQQETQYF. CDR3 DNA sequence: TGCAGCGCCGCGAGGGGGGGGCTCCTTTCCCAACAAGAGACCCAGTACTTC. Variable domain in full (rest from reference TRBV29-1 and TRBJ2-5): SAVISQKPSRDICQRGTSLTIQCQVDSQVTMMFWYRQQPGQSLTLIATANQGSEATYESGFVIDKFPISRPNLTFSTLTVSNMSPEDSSIYLCSAARGGLLSQQETQYFGPGTRLLVL.

This sequence joins TRBV5-1 and TRBJ2-2; possibly TRBD1 or TRBD2 for D (5 bases each). The germline V and J ends were trimmed by 4 bases and 6 bases, with 10 bases remaining between them. Germline CDR1 is SGHRS and CDR2 is YFSETQ. This CDR3 has 13 residues. CDR3 region: CASSTGPAGELFF. The CDR3 coding sequence is TGCGCCAGCAGCACGGGACCAGCCGGGGAGCTGTTTTTT. The variable domain in full, completed from reference TRBV5-1 and TRBJ2-2, reads KAGVTQTPRYLIKTRGQQVTLSCSPISGHRSVSWYQQTPGQGLQFLFEYFSETQRNKGNFPGRFSGRQFSNSRSEMNVSTLELGDSALYLCASSTGPAGELFFGEGSRLTVL.

The chain links TRBV5-1 to TRBJ1-6; the match to TRBD1 covers 10 bases. The length of the CDR3 is 16 residues. Looked up from germline, CDR1 is SGHRS and CDR2 is YFSETQ. Unmatched junction bases numbered 6, after V lost 4 bases and J lost 5 bases. CDR3 region: CASSQRTGGDNSPLHF. Written as DNA, the CDR3 is TGCGCCAGCAGCCAAAGGACAGGGGGAGATAATTCACCCCTCCACTTT.

Regarding this clone: This same CDR3 is encoded by further DNA sequences in the sample. This chain uses TRBV30 with TRBJ2-7; no firm D call. The CDR3 totals 11 residues. V lost 3 bases and J lost 2, with 5 bases in between. CDR1 is GTSNPN and CDR2 is SVGIG in the germline V gene (reference sequence). In nucleotides, the CDR3 is TGTGCCTGGAGCGGTCCCTACGAGCAGTACTTC. Translation gives CAWSGPYEQYF.

This clone has just a few counts. The chain employs TRBV11-3 and TRBJ2-5; D gene uncertain. The tail of the sequence fits TRBJ2-7 better, so the J call may be wrong. The CDR3 is made up of 15 amino acids. Germline assignment: CDR1 SGHNT and CDR2 YENEEA. CDR3 sequence: CASSPNAASSYEQYF. DNA for the CDR3: TGTGCCAGCAGCCCAAACGCGGCAAGCTCCTACGAGCAGTACTTC.

The chain is built from TRBV30 and TRBJ1-2; D not resolved. Between the trimmed V and J ends, which lost 5 bases and 1 base, there was a span of 11 bases. There are 13 residues in the CDR3. CDR1 is GTSNPN and CDR2 is SVGIG in the germline V gene (reference sequence). This CDR3 reads CAWAIPSNYGYTF. In nucleotides, the CDR3 is TGTGCCTGGGCCATTCCGAGTAACTATGGCTACACCTTC.

The chain combines TRBV19 with TRBJ2-7, with 9 positions matching TRBD1. This CDR3 has 14 amino acids. Germline-derived CDR1 and CDR2 are LNHDA and SQIVND (reference sequence). V shed 5 bases, J shed 4 bases, and the junction held 6 bases outside the gene matches. DNA for the CDR3: TGTGCCAGTAGTCCCGGGACAGGGATTTACGAGCAGTACTTC. This encodes CASSPGTGIYEQYF.

This CDR3 reads CASSLLLASARRSTDTQYF. In DNA form, the CDR3 reads TGTGCCAGCAGCTTGCTACTAGCCTCGGCCCGTAGGAGCACAGATACGCAGTATTTT. This rearrangement joins TRBV5-4 to TRBJ2-3, with D possibly matching TRBD2 (6 bases). CDR1 is SGHNT, CDR2 YYREEE, per germline (reference sequence). V shed 1 base and J shed 0 bases, with 21 bases lying between them. This CDR3 is 19 amino acids long.

The J gene is TRBJ2-6, the V gene TRBV5-1; D is perhaps TRBD2 (5 bases). The CDR3 covers 15 residues. Germline loops: CDR1 SGHRS, CDR2 YFSETQ. The V and J ends lost 3 bases and 2 bases respectively, with 9 bases between them. CDR3 sequence reads: CASSSGGPGANVLTF. The DNA for the CDR3 is TGCGCCAGCAGCTCTGGCGGGCCTGGGGCCAACGTCCTGACTTTC.

With respect to this clone: Distinct nucleotide sequences in the sample also encode this CDR3. This chain uses TRBV9 with TRBJ2-3; 8 bases map to TRBD1. This CDR3 spans 14 amino acids. The V and J ends lost 3 bases and 3 bases, in that order; junction bases with no gene match: 3. Germline CDR1 reads SGDLS; CDR2 reads YYNGEE. In nucleotides, the CDR3 is TGTGCCAGCAGCGCCCGACAGGGGACAGATACGCAGTATTTT. This gives the protein CASSARQGTDTQYF. The complete variable domain, with remaining parts taken from reference TRBV9 and TRBJ2-3, reads DSGVTQTPKHLITATGQRVTLRCSPRSGDLSVYWYQQSLDQGLQFLIQYYNGEERAKGNILERFSAQQFPDLHSELNLSSLELGDSALYFCASSARQGTDTQYFGPGTRLTVL.

The CDR3 protein is CASSSDLQLYYEQYF. CDR3 in DNA: TGTGCCAGCAGTTCCGACTTACAGCTTTACTACGAGCAGTACTTC. The genes are TRBV28 and TRBJ2-5; D gene ambiguous. Near its end, the DNA agrees better with TRBJ2-7, so the J call may be wrong. The CDR3 has 15 amino acids. From germline, CDR1 is MDHEN and CDR2 SYDVKM.

J is TRBJ1-3 and V is TRBV19; D remains ambiguous. Germline-derived CDR1 and CDR2 are LNHDA and SQIVND (reference sequence). V was pared by 8 bases and J by 4 bases, with 12 bases between. The CDR3 runs 13 residues. Here the CDR3 reads CASYRGPGNTIYF. CDR3 bases: TGTGCCAGTTACCGTGGGCCCGGAAACACCATATATTTT.

The V and J genes are TRBV6-6 and TRBJ1-2, with D possibly TRBD1 on 5 matching bases. Trimming took 2 bases from V and 6 from J, leaving 10 bases between them. The CDR3 contains 13 residues. The germline V gene encodes CDR1 MNHNY and CDR2 SVGAGI (reference sequence). The CDR3 region has the DNA TGTGCCAGCAGTTACGTAGGGGACGATGGCTACACCTTC. This sequence encodes CASSYVGDDGYTF.

This clone has only one observation. The V and J genes are TRBV6-5 and TRBJ2-3, with a weak D call TRBD2 (6 bases). CDR1 is MNHEY and CDR2 is SVGAGI in the germline V gene. Trimming left V 7 bases short and J 6 bases short, with 14 bases between. The length of the CDR3 is 13 residues. CDR3: CASTSVGRDTQYF. The CDR3 DNA reads TGTGCCAGCACCTCGGTGGGGAGGGATACGCAGTATTTT.

The chain joins TRBV27 to TRBJ2-7; D possibly corresponds to TRBD1 (6 bases). The length of the CDR3 is 13 residues. V gave up 3 bases and J gave up 3 bases, with 9 bases separating them. Germline V gives CDR1 MNHEY, CDR2 SMNVEV (reference sequence). CDR3 protein: CASSLLQGYEQYF. As DNA, the CDR3 is TGTGCCAGCAGTTTGCTACAGGGCTACGAGCAGTACTTC.

The chain recombines TRBV7-9 with TRBJ1-5; D is unclear. CDR1 and CDR2 from the germline V gene are SEHNR and FQNEAQ (reference sequence). The germline V and J ends were trimmed by 1 base and 0 bases, with 4 bases remaining between them. This CDR3 spans 14 amino acids. CDR3 nucleotides: TGTGCCAGCAGCTTAGAGCATAGCAATCAGCCCCAGCATTTT. Protein: CASSLEHSNQPQHF.

V is TRBV4-3 and J is TRBJ2-7; 10 bases match TRBD2. The CDR3 loop spans 15 amino acids. Germline values: CDR1 LGHNA, CDR2 YSLEER. V shed 0 bases and J 4 bases; nucleotides not matched to a gene: 3. The CDR3 is CASSQDTSGNYEQYF. Written as DNA, the CDR3 is TGCGCCAGCAGCCAAGACACTAGCGGGAATTACGAGCAGTACTTC.